These T cell receptor beta chains were read from a single sample in a study of T cell responses to AZD1222 COVID-19 vaccine. Clones were sequenced by immunoSEQ multiplex PCR, and TCRdb holds only the in-frame ones, with some missing. The table has about 130,000 clones, approximately 88% seen once; the top ten hold about 4%. The sequences come from peripheral blood, collected on day 0 of AZD1222 vaccination. The receptors were gathered from an adult in good health. Each CDR3 is given with its conserved first and last residue. Each record gives: D gene, clone size, V gene, J gene, CDR3 protein, CDR3 DNA. D genes are given only for firm matches. Expanded clones are given a class, and other clones once, few, many or no size at all.

D gene: TRBD2
clone size: few
V gene: TRBV5-1
J gene: TRBJ2-7
CDR3 protein: CASSSAGGNEQYF
CDR3 DNA: TGCGCCAGCAGCTCGGCGGGGGGCAACGAGCAGTACTTC

D gene: NA
clone size: NA
V gene: TRBV28
J gene: TRBJ2-6
CDR3 protein: CASSPGVLGSGANVLTF
CDR3 DNA: TGTGCCAGCAGTCCAGGGGTTCTCGGCTCTGGGGCCAACGTCCTGACTTTC

D gene: NA
clone size: NA
V gene: TRBV28
J gene: TRBJ1-4
CDR3 protein: CASSFVGSQNEKLFF
CDR3 DNA: TGTGCCAGCAGTTTTGTCGGCAGCCAAAATGAAAAACTGTTTTTT

D gene: TRBD1
clone size: NA
V gene: TRBV2
J gene: TRBJ1-2
CDR3 protein: CASSNIGQGVYGYTF
CDR3 DNA: TGTGCCAGCAGTAACATCGGACAGGGGGTATATGGCTACACCTTC

D gene: NA
clone size: few
V gene: TRBV12-3/TRBV12-4
J gene: TRBJ1-6
CDR3 protein: CASSTDNSPLHF
CDR3 DNA: TGTGCCAGCAGTACCGATAATTCACCCCTCCACTTT

D gene: NA
clone size: NA
V gene: TRBV6-1
J gene: TRBJ1-1
CDR3 protein: CASSETAAMSKGGAEVFF
CDR3 DNA: TGTGCCAGCAGTGAAACTGCGGCGATGAGTAAGGGGGGTGCTGAAGTCTTCTTT

D gene: NA
clone size: NA
V gene: TRBV5-5
J gene: TRBJ2-3
CDR3 protein: CASSLRDGTDTQYF
CDR3 DNA: TGTGCCAGCAGCTTGAGGGATGGCACAGATACGCAGTATTTT

D gene: TRBD1
clone size: NA
V gene: TRBV6-6
J gene: TRBJ2-7
CDR3 protein: CASSDRGAEYEQYF
CDR3 DNA: TGTGCCAGCAGTGACAGGGGGGCGGAGTACGAGCAGTACTTC

D gene: NA
clone size: NA
V gene: TRBV30
J gene: TRBJ1-2
CDR3 protein: CAWSSSYGYTF
CDR3 DNA: TGTGCCTGGAGTTCCTCCTATGGCTACACCTTC

D gene: NA
clone size: NA
V gene: TRBV3-1/TRBV3-2
J gene: TRBJ1-5
CDR3 protein: CASSPGGGRNQPQHF
CDR3 DNA: TGTGCCAGCAGCCCGGGTGGGGGGCGCAATCAGCCCCAGCATTTT

D gene: NA
clone size: NA
V gene: TRBV3-1/TRBV3-2
J gene: TRBJ1-6
CDR3 protein: CASSPAQGSGSPLHF
CDR3 DNA: TGTGCCAGCAGCCCCGCCCAGGGGTCGGGTTCACCCCTCCACTTT

D gene: NA
clone size: NA
V gene: TRBV27
J gene: TRBJ2-3
CDR3 protein: CASSSHSFNSTDTQYF
CDR3 DNA: TGTGCCAGCAGTTCCCATTCATTCAATAGCACAGATACGCAGTATTTT

D gene: NA
clone size: NA
V gene: TRBV21-1
J gene: TRBJ1-5
CDR3 protein: CASSRQRTGCNQPQHF
CDR3 DNA: TGTGCCAGCAGCAGACAAAGGACAGGGTGTAATCAGCCCCAGCATTTT

D gene: NA
clone size: NA
V gene: TRBV5-8
J gene: TRBJ1-1
CDR3 protein: CASNGQGTNTEAFF
CDR3 DNA: TGTGCCAGCAACGGGCAAGGGACGAACACTGAAGCTTTCTTT

D gene: NA
clone size: NA
V gene: TRBV2
J gene: TRBJ2-7
CDR3 protein: CASILGGGNYEQYF
CDR3 DNA: TGTGCCAGCATCCTAGGGGGGGGAAACTACGAGCAGTACTTC

D gene: NA
clone size: NA
V gene: TRBV11-3
J gene: TRBJ1-1
CDR3 protein: CASSLHGFLMGAFF
CDR3 DNA: TGTGCCAGCAGCTTACACGGGTTCTTAATGGGAGCTTTCTTT

D gene: NA
clone size: few
V gene: TRBV3-1/TRBV3-2
J gene: TRBJ1-1
CDR3 protein: CASSHLYDKNTEAFF
CDR3 DNA: TGTGCCAGCAGCCACCTCTACGACAAGAACACTGAAGCTTTCTTT

D gene: NA
clone size: once
V gene: TRBV5-4
J gene: TRBJ1-1
CDR3 protein: CASSLTGGNTEAFF
CDR3 DNA: TGTGCCAGCAGCCTCACGGGGGGAAACACTGAAGCTTTCTTT

D gene: TRBD1
clone size: NA
V gene: TRBV10-3
J gene: TRBJ1-2
CDR3 protein: CAISVSPGQSFYGYTF
CDR3 DNA: TGTGCCATCAGTGTATCCCCGGGACAGTCATTCTATGGCTACACCTTC

D gene: NA
clone size: NA
V gene: TRBV30
J gene: TRBJ1-5
CDR3 protein: CAWSANSNQPQHF
CDR3 DNA: TGTGCCTGGAGTGCCAATAGCAATCAGCCCCAGCATTTT

D gene: TRBD1
clone size: NA
V gene: TRBV15
J gene: TRBJ2-7
CDR3 protein: CATSRDRSSSYEQYF
CDR3 DNA: TGTGCCACCAGCAGGGACAGGTCGAGCTCCTACGAGCAGTACTTC

D gene: NA
clone size: NA
V gene: TRBV19
J gene: TRBJ1-2
CDR3 protein: CASSTSRDLPGYGYTF
CDR3 DNA: TGTGCCAGTAGTACCTCCCGGGACCTCCCGGGGTATGGCTACACCTTC

D gene: TRBD1
clone size: NA
V gene: TRBV7-9
J gene: TRBJ1-4
CDR3 protein: CASSLEGTGFGKLFF
CDR3 DNA: TGTGCCAGCAGCTTAGAGGGGACAGGGTTTGGAAAACTGTTTTTT

D gene: TRBD1
clone size: NA
V gene: TRBV18
J gene: TRBJ1-2
CDR3 protein: CASSPPGQGRYTF
CDR3 DNA: TGTGCCAGCTCACCACCCGGACAGGGGCGCTACACCTTC

D gene: NA
clone size: NA
V gene: TRBV13
J gene: TRBJ1-6
CDR3 protein: CASSLGARSYNSPLHF
CDR3 DNA: TGTGCCAGCAGCTTAGGGGCCCGCTCCTATAATTCACCCCTCCACTTT

D gene: TRBD1
clone size: NA
V gene: TRBV24-1
J gene: TRBJ2-3
CDR3 protein: CATSDLGTGGLDTQYF
CDR3 DNA: TGTGCCACCAGTGATTTGGGGACAGGGGGCCTGGATACGCAGTATTTT

D gene: TRBD1
clone size: NA
V gene: TRBV5-1
J gene: TRBJ1-4
CDR3 protein: CASSYSTGATNEKLFF
CDR3 DNA: TGCGCCAGCAGCTATTCTACAGGGGCAACTAATGAAAAACTGTTTTTT

D gene: NA
clone size: NA
V gene: TRBV2
J gene: TRBJ1-4
CDR3 protein: CASRGIDESGEKLFF
CDR3 DNA: TGTGCCAGCAGGGGTATCGACGAGTCGGGAGAAAAACTGTTTTTT

D gene: TRBD1
clone size: NA
V gene: TRBV11-1
J gene: TRBJ1-2
CDR3 protein: CASSRQGRGYTF
CDR3 DNA: TGTGCCAGCAGCCGACAGGGGCGAGGCTACACCTTC